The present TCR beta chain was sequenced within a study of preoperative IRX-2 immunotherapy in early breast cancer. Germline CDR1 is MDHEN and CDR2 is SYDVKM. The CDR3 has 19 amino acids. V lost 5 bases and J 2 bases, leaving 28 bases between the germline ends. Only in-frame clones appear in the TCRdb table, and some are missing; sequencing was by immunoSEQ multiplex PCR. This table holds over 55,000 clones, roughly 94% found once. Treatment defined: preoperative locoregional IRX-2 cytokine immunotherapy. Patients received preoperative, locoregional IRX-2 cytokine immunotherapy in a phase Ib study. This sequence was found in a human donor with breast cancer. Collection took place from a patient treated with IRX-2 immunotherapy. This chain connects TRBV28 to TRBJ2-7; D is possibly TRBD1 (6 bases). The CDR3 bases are TGTGCCAGCAGTGTTTTCCCCGGGGCACGGCAGGGGATAGCCTACGAGCAGTACTTC. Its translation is CASSVFPGARQGIAYEQYF.